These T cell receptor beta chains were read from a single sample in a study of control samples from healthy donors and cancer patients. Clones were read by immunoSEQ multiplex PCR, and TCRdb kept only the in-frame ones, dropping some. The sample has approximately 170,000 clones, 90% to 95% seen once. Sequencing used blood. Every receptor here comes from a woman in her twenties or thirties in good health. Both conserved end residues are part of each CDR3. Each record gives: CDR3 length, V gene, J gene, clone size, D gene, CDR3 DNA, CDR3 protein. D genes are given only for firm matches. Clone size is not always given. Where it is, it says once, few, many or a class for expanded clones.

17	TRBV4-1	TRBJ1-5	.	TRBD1	TGCGCCAGCAGCCAAGCGGACAGGCTGAATAGCAATCAGCCCCAGCATTTT	CASSQADRLNSNQPQHF
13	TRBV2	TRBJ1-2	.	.	TGTGCCAGCAGTGAAATCACGTACTATGGCTACACCTTC	CASSEITYYGYTF
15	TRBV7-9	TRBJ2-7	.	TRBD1	TGTGCCAGCAGCACCCCGGGACAGGGTGACTACGAGCAGTACTTC	CASSTPGQGDYEQYF
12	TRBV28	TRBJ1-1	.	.	TGTGCCAGCTCCGGGGGCCGGGCTGAAGCTTTCTTT	CASSGGRAEAFF
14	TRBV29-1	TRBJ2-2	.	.	TGCAGCGCTTGGGGCAAATCGAACACCGGGGAGCTGTTTTTT	CSAWGKSNTGELFF
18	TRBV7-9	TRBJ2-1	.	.	TGTGCCAGCAGCCACAGTGTTCCGGGCCTAAGCTCCTACAATGAGCAGTTCTTC	CASSHSVPGLSSYNEQFF
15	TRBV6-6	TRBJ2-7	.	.	TGTGCCAGCAGTTCCCTCGGAGGGGGGGTCTACGAGCAGTACTTC	CASSSLGGGVYEQYF
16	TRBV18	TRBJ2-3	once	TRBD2	TGTGCCAGCTCAAGAGAAGCGGGAGGGCCGGCAGATACGCAGTATTTT	CASSREAGGPADTQYF
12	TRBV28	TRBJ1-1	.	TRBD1	TGTGCCAGCAGTACACAGGGGTCTGAAGCTTTCTTT	CASSTQGSEAFF
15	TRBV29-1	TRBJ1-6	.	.	TGCAGCGTTGTGAGTATGGCAGCTAATAATTCACCCCTCCACTTT	CSVVSMAANNSPLHF
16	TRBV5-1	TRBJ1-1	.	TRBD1	TGCGCCAGCAGCTTTGGTGGTCAGGGGGGGAACACTGAAGCTTTCTTT	CASSFGGQGGNTEAFF
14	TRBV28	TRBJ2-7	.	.	TGTGCCAGCAGTTTGGGAGGGGGCGCCTACGAGCAGTACTTC	CASSLGGGAYEQYF
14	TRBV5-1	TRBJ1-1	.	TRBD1	TGCGCCAGCAGCTCCGGGACAGCGAACACTGAAGCTTTCTTT	CASSSGTANTEAFF
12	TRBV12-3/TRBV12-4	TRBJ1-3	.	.	TGTGCCAGCAGACGAGGGGGAAACACCATATATTTT	CASRRGGNTIYF
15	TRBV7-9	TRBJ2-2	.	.	TGTGCCAGCAGCTTTCCACAGCAAAACACCGGGGAGCTGTTTTTT	CASSFPQQNTGELFF
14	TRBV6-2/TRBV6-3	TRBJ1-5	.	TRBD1	TGTGCCAGCAGCAGGACAGGGGGAGGTCAGCCCCAGCATTTT	CASSRTGGGQPQHF
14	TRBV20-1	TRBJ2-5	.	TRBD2	TGCAGTGCTAGTAGCGGGAGCCCAGGGGAGACCCAGTACTTC	CSASSGSPGETQYF
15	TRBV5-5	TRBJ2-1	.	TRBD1	TGTGCCAGCAGCCGATCCGGGACAGGGGACAATGAGCAGTTCTTC	CASSRSGTGDNEQFF
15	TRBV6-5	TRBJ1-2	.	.	TGTGCCAGCAGTTACTCGGGACGTGGGAACTATGGCTACACCTTC	CASSYSGRGNYGYTF
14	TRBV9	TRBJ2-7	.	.	TGTGCCAGCAGCGGGGGTCCCTTCACCTACGAGCAGTACTTC	CASSGGPFTYEQYF
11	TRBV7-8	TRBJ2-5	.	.	TGTGCCAGCAGCCCCCAAGAGACCCAGTACTTC	CASSPQETQYF
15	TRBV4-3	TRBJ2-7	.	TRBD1	TGCGCCAGCAGCCAAGCATGGGACAGGGGGTACGAGCAGTACTTC	CASSQAWDRGYEQYF
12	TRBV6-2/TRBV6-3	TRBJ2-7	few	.	TGTGCCAGCAGTTACGCCGGGAGAGAGCAGTACTTC	CASSYAGREQYF
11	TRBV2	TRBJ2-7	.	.	TGTGCCAGCAGTGTTGATGTGGAGCAGTACTTC	CASSVDVEQYF
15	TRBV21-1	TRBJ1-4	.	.	TGTGCCAGCAGCACTCCGGGACAGGTTGACGAAAAACTGTTTTTT	CASSTPGQVDEKLFF
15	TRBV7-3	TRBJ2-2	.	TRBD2	TGTGCCAGCAGTCCGACGGGGGGTTCCACCGGGGAGCTGTTTTTT	CASSPTGGSTGELFF
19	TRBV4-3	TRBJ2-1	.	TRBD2	TGCGCCAGCAGCCAGGCTCAAGCGTCTAGCGGGACCAATGTCCATGAGCAGTTCTTC	CASSQAQASSGTNVHEQFF
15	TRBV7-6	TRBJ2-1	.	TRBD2	TGTGCCAGCAGCCTACTAGCGGGAGAGCTCAATGAGCAGTTCTTC	CASSLLAGELNEQFF
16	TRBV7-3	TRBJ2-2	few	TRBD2	TGTGCCAGCAGCCCACGGACTAGCAAATACACCGGGGAGCTGTTTTTT	CASSPRTSKYTGELFF
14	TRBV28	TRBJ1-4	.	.	TGTGCCAGCAGTTTGGGAGGGATTCGGGAAAAACTGTTTTTT	CASSLGGIREKLFF
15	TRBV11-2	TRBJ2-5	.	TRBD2	TGTGCCAGCAGCGCCCTAACTAGCGGGACCGAGACCCAGTACTTC	CASSALTSGTETQYF
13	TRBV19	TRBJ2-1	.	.	TGTGCCAGTAGTATGTTGGGAAACAATGAGCAGTTCTTC	CASSMLGNNEQFF
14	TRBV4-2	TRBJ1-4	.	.	TGTGCCACGGCCCGCGGAACAACTAATGAAAAACTGTTTTTT	CATARGTTNEKLFF
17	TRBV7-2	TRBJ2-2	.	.	TGTGCCAGCAGCTTGGGCACGAGGGCGGGGGCCACCGGGGAGCTGTTTTTT	CASSLGTRAGATGELFF
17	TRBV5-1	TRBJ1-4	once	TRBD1	TGCGCCAGCAGCTTGCAGGCTGGACAGGGCGCTAATGAAAAACTGTTTTTT	CASSLQAGQGANEKLFF
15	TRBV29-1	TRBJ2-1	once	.	TGCAGCGTTGAAGGGATCGGGGGTGGGGGCAATGAGCAGTTCTTC	CSVEGIGGGGNEQFF
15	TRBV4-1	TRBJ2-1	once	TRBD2	TGCGCCAGCAGCCAAGATGGACTAGAAAACAATGAGCAGTTCTTC	CASSQDGLENNEQFF
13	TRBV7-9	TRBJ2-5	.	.	TGTGCCAGCAGCTTAGGACAGGTCGAGACCCAGTACTTC	CASSLGQVETQYF
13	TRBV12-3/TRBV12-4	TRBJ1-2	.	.	TGTGCCAGCAGTTCGGGACGGAACTATGGCTACACCTTC	CASSSGRNYGYTF
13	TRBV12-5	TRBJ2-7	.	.	TGTGCTAGTGGTTTGGAGGTCTTTTACGAGCAGTACTTC	CASGLEVFYEQYF
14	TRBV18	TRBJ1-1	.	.	TGTGCCAGCTCACCAAAGAGGGGTGGCACTGAAGCTTTCTTT	CASSPKRGGTEAFF
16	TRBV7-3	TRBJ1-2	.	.	TGTGCCAGCAGGACTCCCGGGACAACGTTCGGTGATGGCTACACCTTC	CASRTPGTTFGDGYTF
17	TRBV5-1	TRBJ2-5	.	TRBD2	TGCGCCAGCAGCTTGGCCATAGCGGGAGGGAATCAAGAGACCCAGTACTTC	CASSLAIAGGNQETQYF
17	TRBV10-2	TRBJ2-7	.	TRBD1	TGCGCCAGCAGTGAATCGGGCTGGACAGGGGGCGCTTACGAGCAGTACTTC	CASSESGWTGGAYEQYF
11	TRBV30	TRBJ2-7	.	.	TGTGCCTGGAGTAGGGACGACGAGCAGTACTTC	CAWSRDDEQYF
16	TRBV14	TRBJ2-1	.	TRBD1	TGTGCCAGCAGCCAAGTGAGGACAGGGCTTTACAATGAGCAGTTCTTC	CASSQVRTGLYNEQFF
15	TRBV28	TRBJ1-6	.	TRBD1	TGTGCCAGCAGTTTATCGGACAGGGATAATTCACCCCTCCACTTT	CASSLSDRDNSPLHF